The 2 T cell receptor beta chains below were found in one sample sequenced in a study of identical twins (TCRdb year 2016). To prepare the library, 5' RACE was applied. The listed sequencing device is Illumina HiSeq 2000. The public reads were reanalyzed by TCRdb: fastp trimming at Q25, MiXCR alignment, in-frame beta chains only. Rows merge per CDR3 protein into single entries with the most common DNA and genes. Present in this sample are some 1,700,000 distinct CDR3 sequences, roughly a third of which were seen just once. The ten most abundant clones make up over 0.25% of the sample. Sequenced sample: cord blood. The receptor source for this set is a newborn girl in good health.

This chain connects TRBV29-1 to TRBJ2-4; 9 bases align to TRBD1. The assigned J gene may be wrong: the sequence end matches TRBJ2-7 better. The CDR3 is made up of 14 amino acids. Germline values: CDR1 SQVTM, CDR2 ANQGSEA. The CDR3 sequence: CSVEEGQGTYEQYF. In DNA form, the CDR3 reads TGCAGCGTTGAAGAAGGACAGGGGACCTACGAGCAGTACTTC.

This clonotype came up once. The CDR3 nucleotides read TGTGCCAGCAGCAAAAAAACGGAGGGGGCGGCGAACACTGAAGCTTTCTTT. Protein: CASSKKTEGAANTEAFF. The gene calls are TRBV21-1 and TRBJ1-1; no DNA check was done on the table's D call, TRBD1. TRBV21-1 is a known pseudogene. CDR3 length: 17 amino acids.